Reported below is one T cell receptor beta chain. Clones were sequenced by immunoSEQ multiplex PCR, and TCRdb holds only the in-frame ones, with some missing. The repertoire holds some 53,000 clones, with around 84% as singletons. These data belong to a study of blood T cell repertoires in COVID-19. The material sequenced was peripheral blood. The receptor was isolated from a man aged 70 or older with acute or convalescent COVID-19.

CDR3 sequence (DNA): TGTGCCAGCAGCGCGCAGGGAACGTCTGGAAACACCATATATTTT. Its translation is CASSAQGTSGNTIYF. The chain uses TRBV7-2 and TRBJ1-3; tentative D call: TRBD1 (5 bases). The V end lost 5 bases, the J end lost 1 base, and 12 bases lay between the germline ends. This CDR3 comprises 15 residues. Germline values: CDR1 SGHTA, CDR2 FQGNSA.